Below are 32 T cell receptor beta chains sequenced from a single sample in a study of T cell repertoires in cytomegalovirus infection. Using its own MiXCR run on the reads, TCRdb lists one record per CDR3 protein. Here the sample spans about 230,000 distinct CDR3 sequences, 20% to 25% being singletons. The sample was CD8+ T cells from PBMCs. The receptors here all came from a human donor in good health (CMV status not recorded). Some clones in this sample may be carry-over from other donors' samples.

In this sample, this clonotype turned up many times. The chain joins TRBV7-2 to TRBJ1-2; D not resolved. The CDR3 loop spans 16 amino acids. Trimming took 0 bases from V and 8 from J, leaving 19 bases between them. In germline, CDR1 is SGHTA, CDR2 FQGNSA. The CDR3 loop is CASSLAFDTSVGGYTF. The CDR3 DNA reads as TGTGCCAGCAGCTTAGCGTTCGACACATCCGTCGGAGGCTACACCTTC. Drawing the rest from reference TRBV7-2 and TRBJ1-2, the complete variable domain is GAGVSQSPSNKVTEKGKDVELRCDPISGHTALYWYRQSLGQGLEFLIYFQGNSAPDKSGLPSDRFSAERTGGSVSTLTIQRTQQEDSAVYLCASSLAFDTSVGGYTFGSGTRLTVV.

This clonotype is a singleton in its sample. The rearrangement joins TRBV2 to TRBJ2-1; D remains ambiguous. The CDR3 length is 16 residues. Germline V gene data show CDR1 as SNHLY and CDR2 as FYNNEI. The V gene lost 6 bases and the J gene lost 7 bases, with 22 bases spanning the gap. CDR3 nucleotides: TGTGCCAGCAGCTTGACGGAACCGAACATACTAAATGAGCAGTTCTTC. Its protein product is CASSLTEPNILNEQFF.

Concerning this clonotype itself: A read error may explain this, as a much larger clone is one base away. This chain connects TRBV6-2 or TRBV6-3 to TRBJ2-7; D is perhaps TRBD1 (5 bases). The CDR3 runs to 14 residues. V lost 4 bases to trimming and J lost 2 bases, with 12 bases between them. Per germline, CDR1 MNHEY and CDR2 SVGEGT. CDR3 loop: CASSSIGATYEQYF. The CDR3 DNA sequence: TGTGCCAGCAGTTCGATAGGGGCAACCTACGAGCAGTACTTC.

The gene calls are TRBV5-6 and TRBJ1-1, with unresolved D. The CDR3 runs to 13 residues. Germline V lookup: CDR1 SGHDT, CDR2 YYEEEE. Trimming left V 4 bases short and J 0 bases short, with 7 bases between. The CDR3 sequence: CASSPMMNTEAFF. DNA for the CDR3: TGTGCCAGCAGCCCAATGATGAACACTGAAGCTTTCTTT. The variable domain in full, completed from reference TRBV5-6 and TRBJ1-1, reads DAGVTQSPTHLIKTRGQQVTLRCSPKSGHDTVSWYQQALGQGPQFIFQYYEEEERQRGNFPDRFSGHQFPNYSSELNVNALLLGDSALYLCASSPMMNTEAFFGQGTRLTVV.

The chain carries TRBV5-5 and TRBJ2-7; no reliable D call. Per the germline V gene, CDR1 is SGHKS and CDR2 is YYEKEE (reference sequence). V lost 3 bases and J 0 bases, leaving 13 bases between the germline ends. The CDR3 covers 15 residues. The chain's CDR3 is CASSSISQSSYEQYF. The CDR3 DNA is TGTGCCAGCAGCTCCATATCGCAGAGCTCCTACGAGCAGTACTTC.

This clonotype was observed a handful of times. This chain uses TRBV6-6 with TRBJ1-5; weak D call: TRBD1 (5 bases). The CDR3 covers 14 residues. Germline V CDR1 and CDR2: MNHNY, SVGAGI (reference sequence). Deletions cut 7 bases from V and 0 bases from J, with 10 bases between. The CDR3 loop reads CASTGTDSNQPQHF. Written as DNA, the CDR3 is TGTGCCAGCACCGGGACGGATAGCAATCAGCCCCAGCATTTT.

This clonotype was recorded a few times. J is TRBJ2-3 and V is TRBV28; tentatively, D is TRBD1 (6 bases). CDR1 is MDHEN and CDR2 is SYDVKM in the germline V gene. The CDR3 loop spans 14 amino acids. V gave up 5 bases and J gave up 3 bases, with 12 bases separating them. CDR3 sequence: CASSPRQETDTQYF. Here the CDR3 DNA reads TGTGCCAGCAGTCCACGACAGGAGACAGATACGCAGTATTTT.

This clonotype was observed a handful of times. The rearrangement joins TRBV15 to TRBJ2-1; TRBD1 matches at 8 bases. CDR3 length: 14 residues. CDR1 and CDR2 from the germline V gene are LNHNV and YYDKDF (reference sequence). Trimming cost V 6 bases and J 2 bases; bases outside gene matches: 3. CDR3 DNA: TGTGCCACCAGTCCGGACAGGGCCTACAATGAGCAGTTCTTC. This translates into CATSPDRAYNEQFF.

The chain has TRBV6-5 and TRBJ1-2; unclear D gene. V shed 5 bases and J shed 0 bases, with 10 bases lying between them. Germline CDR1 MNHEY, CDR2 SVGAGI. The CDR3 is 14 amino acids. The CDR3 protein is CASSPGSSNYGYTF. The CDR3 nucleotides read TGTGCCAGCAGTCCGGGATCTTCTAACTATGGCTACACCTTC.

This clonotype occurred many times. The chain uses TRBV19 and TRBJ2-2, with D maybe TRBD2 (7 bases). The CDR3 sequence is 17 residues long. Germline V CDR1 and CDR2: LNHDA, SQIVND (reference sequence). V dropped 5 bases and J dropped 5 bases, with 21 bases sitting between them. The CDR3 here is CASSGPLGGGRTGELFF. CDR3 in DNA: TGTGCCAGTAGTGGGCCCCTAGGCGGGGGCCGGACCGGGGAGCTGTTTTTT.

There are a few counts of this clonotype. This rearrangement joins TRBV10-2 to TRBJ2-2; D is unclear. V lost 2 bases, J lost 3 bases, and 7 bases lay in between. Germline V gene sequence: CDR1 WSHSY, CDR2 SAAADI. The CDR3 spans 14 residues. CDR3 nucleotides: TGCGCCAGCAGTGAGAAGATTTACACCGGGGAGCTGTTTTTT. Protein sequence: CASSEKIYTGELFF.

This clonotype was recorded at least ten times. This chain's CDR3 is CASSLYDPVATEAFF. The CDR3 nucleotides are TGTGCCAGCAGCTTATACGACCCGGTGGCGACTGAAGCTTTCTTT. The V gene is TRBV7-2, the J gene TRBJ1-1; D is uncertain. The germline gives CDR1 SGHTA, CDR2 FQGNSA. The CDR3 is 15 residues long. Deletions cut 2 bases from V and 5 bases from J, with 15 bases between. The variable domain in full, completed from reference TRBV7-2 and TRBJ1-1, reads GAGVSQSPSNKVTEKGKDVELRCDPISGHTALYWYRQSLGQGLEFLIYFQGNSAPDKSGLPSDRFSAERTGGSVSTLTIQRTQQEDSAVYLCASSLYDPVATEAFFGQGTRLTVV.

The sample holds a few counts of this clonotype. The rearrangement links TRBV7-7 to TRBJ2-5; unclear D gene. Per germline, CDR1 SSHAT and CDR2 FNYEAQ (reference sequence). Trimming cost V 5 bases and J 5 bases, with 12 bases left between them. The CDR3 runs to 13 residues. CDR3 loop: CASSTIPLETQYF. The CDR3 coding sequence is TGTGCCAGCAGCACTATCCCCTTGGAGACCCAGTACTTC. Based on the CDR3 plus reference TRBV7-7 and TRBJ2-5, the full variable domain is GAGVSQSPRYKVTKRGQDVTLRCDPISSHATLYWYQQALGQGPEFLTYFNYEAQPDKSGLPSDRFSAERPEGSISTLTIQRTEQRDSAMYRCASSTIPLETQYFGPGTRLLVL.

The chain links TRBV5-5 to TRBJ2-3; D perhaps matches TRBD2 (5 bases). V was cut by 1 base and J by 0 bases, with 9 bases left in between. The CDR3 is 15 amino acids. CDR1 is SGHKS and CDR2 is YYEKEE in the germline V gene (reference sequence). The CDR3 DNA reads TGTGCCAGCAGCTTGCTAGCTATTAGCACAGATACGCAGTATTTT. It specifies CASSLLAISTDTQYF.

This chain connects TRBV28 to TRBJ2-2; D is perhaps TRBD2 (5 bases). The germline V gene has CDR1 MDHEN and CDR2 SYDVKM. Trimming stripped 6 bases from V and 8 bases from J, with 13 bases between. The CDR3 loop spans 13 amino acids. CDR3 sequence reads: CASRPGLQGELFF. The CDR3 region has the DNA TGTGCCAGCAGACCGGGGTTACAAGGGGAGCTGTTTTTT.

V and J are TRBV19 and TRBJ2-1, with TRBD2 matching 9 bases. Per the germline V gene, CDR1 is LNHDA and CDR2 is SQIVND (reference sequence). The CDR3 spans 17 residues. With 4 bases clipped from V and 0 bases from J, the junction kept 7 bases outside the gene matches. The CDR3 bases are TGTGCCAGTAGTACCCTGACTAGCGGCAGCTCCTACAATGAGCAGTTCTTC. Protein product: CASSTLTSGSSYNEQFF.

This clonotype appeared once. The CDR3 protein is CSVENSGNTQYF. The CDR3 bases are TGCAGCGTTGAAAACAGCGGGAATACGCAGTATTTT. The V call is TRBV29-1, the J call TRBJ2-3; 7 bases line up with TRBD2. CDR1 and CDR2 (germline): SQVTM, ANQGSEA. V shed 2 bases and J 7 bases; nucleotides not matched to a gene: 3. The CDR3 spans 12 residues.

This clonotype appeared a few times. The rearrangement uses TRBV2 and TRBJ1-1, with D possibly TRBD1 on 6 matching bases. This CDR3 comprises 17 residues. Germline loops: CDR1 SNHLY, CDR2 FYNNEI. V gave up 4 bases and J gave up 1 base, with 19 bases separating them. CDR3 protein: CASSVWGAPLGNTEAFF. The CDR3 region has the DNA TGTGCCAGCAGTGTCTGGGGGGCGCCCCTCGGGAACACTGAAGCTTTCTTT.

This chain uses TRBV7-9 with TRBJ2-7; D gene uncertain. Germline V gene data show CDR1 as SEHNR and CDR2 as FQNEAQ (reference sequence). V was trimmed by 3 bases and J by 5 bases, leaving 5 bases between them. The CDR3 is made up of 11 amino acids. Here the CDR3 reads CASSLEHEQYF. CDR3 sequence (DNA): TGTGCCAGCAGCTTGGAGCACGAGCAGTACTTC.

This clonotype has just a few counts. CDR3 DNA: TGCAGCGTTGAAGGGTCGGAGGTCTACGAGCAGTACTTC. Its translation: CSVEGSEVYEQYF. The rearrangement links TRBV29-1 to TRBJ2-7; D perhaps matches TRBD2 (5 bases). CDR3 size: 13 residues. CDR1 is SQVTM, CDR2 ANQGSEA, per germline. The germline V and J ends were trimmed by 1 base and 3 bases, with 10 bases remaining between them.

The J gene is TRBJ2-1, the V gene TRBV13, with D perhaps matching TRBD1 (5 bases). Germline CDR1 is PRHDT and CDR2 is FYEKMQ (reference sequence). The CDR3 is 16 residues long. The V gene lost 6 bases and the J gene lost 2 bases, with 17 bases spanning the gap. The CDR3 loop is CASRHAPLGPYNEQFF. CDR3 DNA sequence: TGTGCCAGCAGGCATGCGCCCTTGGGGCCCTACAATGAGCAGTTCTTC.

This chain links TRBV7-9 with TRBJ1-3; no firm D call. This CDR3 spans 15 amino acids. In germline, CDR1 is SEHNR, CDR2 FQNEAQ (reference sequence). Trimming left V 10 bases short and J 0 bases short, with 16 bases between. The CDR3 loop is CATPGEAASGNTIYF. The CDR3 coding sequence is TGTGCCACCCCCGGTGAGGCAGCCTCTGGAAACACCATATATTTT.

J is TRBJ2-1 and V is TRBV7-6; 9 bases agree with TRBD2. Germline-derived CDR1 and CDR2 are SGHVS and FNYEAQ. CDR3 length: 17 residues. With 2 bases clipped from V and 4 bases from J, the junction kept 9 bases outside the gene matches. CDR3 region: CASSLSPATSGYNEQFF. The CDR3 DNA follows: TGTGCCAGCAGCTTAAGCCCGGCGACTAGCGGATACAATGAGCAGTTCTTC.

This clonotype was detected a few times. The chain recombines TRBV28 with TRBJ2-7, with D perhaps matching TRBD1 (6 bases). The CDR3 is 15 residues long. The ends were cut back, 5 bases at V and 0 bases at J, with 14 bases in the middle. CDR1 and CDR2 from the germline V gene are MDHEN and SYDVKM. Written as DNA, the CDR3 is TGTGCCAGCAGTAATCCGGGACAACCCTCCTACGAGCAGTACTTC. This sequence encodes CASSNPGQPSYEQYF.

There are many counts of this clonotype. The V and J genes are TRBV6-5 and TRBJ2-5; TRBD2 matches at 13 bases. CDR3 length: 17 amino acids. V trimming: 2 bases; J trimming: 5 bases; junction bases outside the gene matches: 8. Per the germline V gene, CDR1 is MNHEY and CDR2 is SVGAGI. Written as DNA, the CDR3 is TGTGCCAGCAGTTACGAGACTAGCGGGGGGTCCAGGGAGACCCAGTACTTC. Translating gives CASSYETSGGSRETQYF.

The rearrangement links TRBV7-9 to TRBJ2-7, with D perhaps matching TRBD2 (5 bases). Deletions cut 4 bases from V and 5 bases from J, with 15 bases between. The CDR3 extends over 14 amino acids. The V gene's germline CDR1 is SEHNR and CDR2 FQNEAQ (reference sequence). The CDR3 reads CASSSPLAVHEQYF. The CDR3 nucleotides read TGTGCCAGCAGCTCCCCCCTAGCAGTACACGAGCAGTACTTC.

The chain carries TRBV7-9 and TRBJ2-4; 7 bases line up with TRBD1. Per germline, CDR1 SEHNR and CDR2 FQNEAQ (reference sequence). The CDR3 has 20 residues. The V segment lost 5 bases and the J segment 1 base; nucleotides outside the gene matches: 20. CDR3: CASSGRQGMQVDFAKNIQYF. The CDR3 DNA sequence: TGTGCCAGCAGCGGTCGACAGGGAATGCAGGTAGACTTTGCCAAAAACATTCAGTACTTC.

The V call is TRBV4-1, the J call TRBJ1-1; D gene uncertain. The CDR3 is made up of 14 amino acids. From germline, CDR1 is MGHRA and CDR2 YSYEKL. The V gene lost 1 base and the J gene lost 1 base, with 7 bases spanning the gap. The CDR3 protein is CASSQARGNTEAFF. CDR3 sequence (DNA): TGCGCCAGCAGCCAAGCGCGGGGGAACACTGAAGCTTTCTTT.

This clonotype has a count of ten or more. The chain has TRBV12-3 or TRBV12-4 and TRBJ2-1, with 7 bases lining up with TRBD2. V gave up 6 bases and J gave up 4 bases; unmatched junction bases: 9. The length of the CDR3 is 15 residues. The CDR3 protein is CASSDLAGVYNEQFF. The DNA for the CDR3 is TGTGCCAGCAGCGACCTTGCGGGGGTTTACAATGAGCAGTTCTTC.

This clonotype showed up just a few times. V is TRBV7-9 and J is TRBJ2-7, with TRBD1 as a possible D gene (5 bases). V lost 5 bases and J 4 bases, leaving 42 bases between the germline ends. Looked up from germline, CDR1 is SEHNR and CDR2 is FQNEAQ (reference sequence). The CDR3 runs to 23 residues. Here the CDR3 DNA reads TGTGCCAGCAGCCCCCCTCGGACAACTATCTTGGCAGACATTACCCCCTTGGAATACGAGCAGTACTTC. It yields the protein CASSPPRTTILADITPLEYEQYF.

Many counts were recorded for this clonotype. The gene calls are TRBV4-1 and TRBJ2-7, with D tentatively TRBD1 (5 bases). V lost 0 bases, J lost 7 bases, and 13 bases lay in between. This CDR3 has 14 residues. CDR1 is MGHRA and CDR2 is YSYEKL in the germline V gene. The CDR3 protein is CASSQDSGFREQYF. The CDR3 DNA follows: TGCGCCAGCAGCCAAGATTCAGGGTTCCGAGAGCAGTACTTC.

The chain recombines TRBV19 with TRBJ2-3, with 9 bases matching TRBD1. With 3 bases clipped from V and 10 bases from J, the junction kept 11 bases outside the gene matches. CDR1 is LNHDA and CDR2 is SQIVND in the germline V gene (reference sequence). This CDR3 has 15 residues. This chain's CDR3 is CASSIVGQGEEAQYF. The CDR3 DNA follows: TGTGCCAGTAGTATCGTGGGACAGGGTGAAGAAGCGCAGTATTTT.